This entry is about one T cell receptor (beta chain). Its antigen is currently unknown. Trimming cost V 3 bases and J 4 bases; bases outside gene matches: 6. This CDR3 contains 15 residues. CDR1 and CDR2 from the germline V gene are SNHLY and FYNNEI. This sample is part of a study of PD-1 blockade in classical Hodgkin lymphoma. Whole-study findings and limits: TCR diversity at baseline was reported to be reduced in newly diagnosed patients relative to healthy donors.

The sample's time point: newly diagnosed, previously untreated cHL patient sample. Comparison samples consisted of PBMCs from newly diagnosed, untreated classical Hodgkin lymphoma. Sequenced by immunoSEQ multiplex PCR; TCRdb stores in-frame clones only, minus some. Here the sample spans about 30,000 clones, roughly nine tenths being singletons. This chain connects TRBV2 to TRBJ2-1, with 7 bases fitting TRBD2. The source of this sequence is a human donor with classical Hodgkin lymphoma. Input material: peripheral blood mononuclear cells (PBMCs). CDR3 in DNA: TGTGCCAGCAGTGAGGGTCTAGCGGTTTACAATGAGCAGTTCTTC. Its protein product is CASSEGLAVYNEQFF.